The 8 T cell receptor beta chains below were found in one sample sequenced in a study of glioma-infiltrating T cells. Using RNA template, CDR3s of TCR alpha and beta were amplified with iRepertoire arm-PCR. TCRdb processed the multiplex PCR reads anew with MiXCR; each CDR3 protein has one entry. The data show around 390,000 distinct CDR3 sequences, around 45% seen once. The sample taken for sequencing was glioma tissue, nonneoplastic brain tissue, or PBMCs (not recorded which). Receptors originate from a human donor with low-grade glioma or glioblastoma, undergoing nonglioma brain surgery, or in good health (not recorded which).

V is TRBV28 and J is TRBJ2-4; D remains unclear. The CDR3 covers 15 residues. Germline V gene lookup returns CDR1 MDHEN and CDR2 SYDVKM. The V and J ends lost 2 bases and 2 bases respectively, with 10 bases between them. CDR3 residues: CASSLQEWTKNIQYF. As DNA, the CDR3 is TGTGCCAGCAGTTTACAGGAGTGGACCAAAAACATTCAGTACTTC.

A word on this clonotype: A junction end diverges from the germline sequence, so it may reflect a read error. This sequence joins TRBV27 and TRBJ2-7; possible D gene TRBD1, 5 bases. Per germline, CDR1 MNHEY and CDR2 SMNVEV (reference sequence). The CDR3 is 16 amino acids. CDR3 residues: CASSLDVPGYSYEKYF. For the CDR3, the DNA is TGTGCCAGCAGTTTAGATGTCCCAGGGTATTCCTACGAGAAGTACTTC.

The chain couples TRBV20-1 to TRBJ2-1; D may be TRBD2 (6 bases). There are 15 residues in the CDR3. Germline V gene data show CDR1 as DFQATT and CDR2 as SNEGSKA (reference sequence). V lost 2 bases and J lost 1, with 12 bases in between. The CDR3 DNA reads as TGCAGTGCTAGAAAATCGGGAGCTTCCTACAATGAGCAGTTCTTC. It codes for CSARKSGASYNEQFF.

With regard to this clonotype: This could be a read error, since a much larger clone is one nucleotide away. J is TRBJ1-2 and V is TRBV6-1; possibly TRBD1 for D (6 bases). CDR1 is MNHNS and CDR2 is SASEGT in the germline V gene. The V end was cut by 8 bases, the J end by 4 bases, with 20 bases between. This CDR3 is 15 amino acids long. The CDR3 is CASGKTGKLPYGYTF. The CDR3 nucleotides read TGTGCCAGCGGTAAAACAGGGAAACTCCCCTATGGCTACACCTTC.

This clonotype was found many times. The V gene is TRBV27, the J gene TRBJ2-7, with 8 bases fitting TRBD2. J gave up 3 bases and V 2 bases, and 9 bases lay outside the gene matches. This CDR3 is 16 amino acids long. The germline gives CDR1 MNHEY, CDR2 SMNVEV (reference sequence). In DNA form, the CDR3 reads TGTGCCAGCAGTTTAACAAGGGCGGGAGGTTACTACGAGCAGTACTTC. Amino acids: CASSLTRAGGYYEQYF.

To note about this clonotype: This may be a read error: a much more frequent sequence differs by one nucleotide. The chain joins TRBV6-2 or TRBV6-3 to TRBJ1-3; D is uncertain. The CDR3 is 16 residues long. Germline V gene data show CDR1 as MNHEY and CDR2 as SVGEGT. CDR3 sequence: CASSYSGANSGSTIYF. Here the CDR3 DNA reads TGTGCCAGCAGTTACTCGGGCGCGAACTCTGGAAGCACCATATATTTT.

Many counts were recorded for this clonotype. The chain employs TRBV28 and TRBJ2-3; a weak D match, TRBD1 (5 bases). CDR1 and CDR2 from the germline V gene are MDHEN and SYDVKM. Trimming left V 3 bases short and J 2 bases short, with 9 bases between. This CDR3 spans 14 amino acids. CDR3 bases: TGTGCCAGCAGTTTGGTAGGGGTCACAGATACGCAGTATTTT. Translated, it gives CASSLVGVTDTQYF.

About this clonotype: A read error may account for a junction end that differs from germline. The rearrangement links TRBV6-4 to TRBJ1-1; D remains ambiguous. The CDR3 contains 12 residues. The germline gives CDR1 MRHNA, CDR2 SNTAGT. The CDR3 region is CASGILKTEASF. The CDR3 nucleotides are TGTGCCAGCGGCATATTGAAGACTGAAGCTTCCTTT.